This T cell receptor (beta chain) derives from a study of metastatic and nonmetastatic thyroid tumors. Study information: Repertoires of blood and of tissue (tumor or nodule) from malignant and benign thyroid patients were compared.

In the original analysis: The authors used CDR3 differences across clinicopathological groups to build a distant-metastasis classifier for papillary thyroid cancer. Using MiXCR, TCRdb reanalyzed the PCR reads. The V and J calls, along with clone size, are taken from TCRdb and not from the paper's own processing. The table lists roughly 90,000 clones, about 15% of them singletons, with just over 3.5% in the top ten. This clone was seen a few times. Its target is unknown. This CDR3 contains 15 residues. V was clipped by 5 bases and J by 7 bases, with 17 bases between them. Overall study results and limits: The study reportedly found significantly higher TCR beta diversity in malignant thyroid tumors than benign nodules, in blood and tumor.

Patients had received no treatment of any kind before thyroid surgery. The V call is TRBV12-3 or TRBV12-4, the J call TRBJ2-2, with D possibly matching TRBD2 (6 bases). This sequence originates from a female donor with papillary thyroid cancer or a benign thyroid nodule (not recorded which). Some clones in this sample may be carry-over from other donors' samples. The sequenced sample was blood. CDR3 coding DNA: TGTGCCAGCAGTACCCCCAACGGGGGTGGCGGGGAGCTGTTTTTT. This translates into CASSTPNGGGGELFF.